Presented here are 19 T cell receptor beta chains from one specimen sequenced in a study of shared clonotypes between healthy human individuals. The method was immunoSEQ multiplex PCR; TCRdb's version includes in-frame clones alone and lacks a portion of them. The sample lists about 2.1 million clones, 93% seen once, with roughly 1.7% in the top ten. CD45RO negativity and positive selection for CCR7 defined naive CD8 cells, a population that excluded terminally differentiated effector memory CD45RA+ cells. The sequencing sample was made of naive CD8+ T cells from PBMCs. The origin of the receptors is a man between 18 and 35 years old in good health. Some clones in this sample may be carry-over from other donors' samples.

A remark on this clone: This same CDR3 is encoded by further DNA sequences in the sample. The V gene is TRBV5-1, the J gene TRBJ2-7; D is possibly TRBD1 (6 bases). This CDR3 comprises 15 residues. V lost 0 bases, J lost 0 bases, and 10 bases lay in between. Looked up from germline, CDR1 is SGHRS and CDR2 is YFSETQ. This chain's CDR3 is CASSLGTGSSYEQYF. The DNA of the CDR3 is TGCGCCAGCAGCTTGGGAACAGGGAGCTCCTACGAGCAGTACTTC.

The V and J genes are TRBV27 and TRBJ2-1; D unresolved. The V gene lost 1 base and the J gene lost 6 bases, with 7 bases spanning the gap. Germline V lookup: CDR1 MNHEY, CDR2 SMNVEV (reference sequence). This CDR3 contains 13 residues. CDR3 in DNA: TGTGCCAGCAGTTTATTTGTAGGCAATGAGCAGTTCTTC. Its protein product is CASSLFVGNEQFF.

The chain uses TRBV19 and TRBJ2-1; 9 nucleotides agree with TRBD2. The germline V gene encodes CDR1 LNHDA and CDR2 SQIVND (reference sequence). The ends lost 4 bases at V and 6 bases at J; junction bases unmatched: 1. CDR3 length: 13 amino acids. The CDR3 DNA reads as TGTGCCAGTAGTACTAGCGGGACCAATGAGCAGTTCTTC. It specifies CASSTSGTNEQFF.

The chain joins TRBV5-6 to TRBJ2-1; 8 bases are shared with TRBD1. Losses at the gene ends were 3 bases for V and 5 bases for J; bases not matched to a gene: 13. Per the germline V gene, CDR1 is SGHDT and CDR2 is YYEEEE. The CDR3 covers 17 residues. Here the CDR3 reads CASSSTPGQGADNEQFF. The CDR3 coding sequence is TGTGCCAGCAGCTCAACCCCAGGGCAGGGGGCCGACAATGAGCAGTTCTTC. Complete variable domain (other parts from reference TRBV5-6 and TRBJ2-1): DAGVTQSPTHLIKTRGQQVTLRCSPKSGHDTVSWYQQALGQGPQFIFQYYEEEERQRGNFPDRFSGHQFPNYSSELNVNALLLGDSALYLCASSSTPGQGADNEQFFGPGTRLTVL.

The rearrangement uses TRBV4-1 and TRBJ1-5; D gene ambiguous. V was cut by 1 base and J by 0 bases, with 13 bases left in between. Germline V gives CDR1 MGHRA, CDR2 YSYEKL. This CDR3 has 17 residues. This CDR3 is CASSQAWPLYSNQPQHF. CDR3 DNA: TGCGCCAGCAGCCAAGCCTGGCCCCTATATAGCAATCAGCCCCAGCATTTT.

CDR3 nucleotide sequence: TGTGCCAGCAGCGGAAAACTCCGGCGGCCCACTGAAGCTTTCTTT. It encodes CASSGKLRRPTEAFF. V usage is TRBV28 and J usage is TRBJ1-1; no clear D. The V end was cut by 6 bases, the J end by 4 bases, with 18 bases between. The CDR3 runs to 15 residues. CDR1 and CDR2 from the germline V gene are MDHEN and SYDVKM.

J is TRBJ2-1 and V is TRBV4-2; TRBD2 is a possible D gene (5 bases). Between the trimmed V and J ends, which lost 1 base and 9 bases, there was a span of 13 bases. The CDR3 is 14 amino acids. Germline V gene sequence: CDR1 LGHNA, CDR2 YNFKEQ. CDR3 residues: CASSQGSGNSEQFF. CDR3 bases: TGTGCCAGCAGCCAAGGTTCCGGGAATTCTGAGCAGTTCTTC.

This clone has just one count. The rearrangement links TRBV6-1 to TRBJ2-1, with 9 bases identical to TRBD1. Germline CDR1 and CDR2: MNHNS and SASEGT. This CDR3 is 15 amino acids long. Unmatched junction bases numbered 8, after V lost 6 bases and J lost 5 bases. CDR3 in DNA: TGTGCCAGCAGCCGTTGGACAGGGGTGGACAATGAGCAGTTCTTC. As protein: CASSRWTGVDNEQFF.

The chain recombines TRBV27 with TRBJ2-3; D gene unclear. Deletions cut 1 base from V and 0 bases from J, with 11 bases between. This CDR3 comprises 16 residues. From germline, CDR1 is MNHEY and CDR2 SMNVEV (reference sequence). The CDR3 region is CASSLYRFSSTDTQYF. For the CDR3, the DNA is TGTGCCAGCAGTTTATATCGATTTTCTAGCACAGATACGCAGTATTTT.

V usage is TRBV7-8 and J usage is TRBJ2-7; D is uncertain. Germline V gives CDR1 SGHVS, CDR2 FQNEAQ. The germline V and J ends were trimmed by 5 bases and 3 bases, with 5 bases remaining between them. This CDR3 region has 11 residues. CDR3 nucleotides: TGTGCCAGCAGCCAGCTCTACGAGCAGTACTTC. It codes for CASSQLYEQYF.

As regards this clone: Other DNA sequences in the sample encode the same CDR3. The CDR3, as DNA: TGTGCCAGCAGCGTAGGGGGACTAGCCAAAAACATTCAGTACTTC. The encoded protein is CASSVGGLAKNIQYF. The V and J genes are TRBV9 and TRBJ2-4, with a weak D call TRBD2 (6 bases). Germline V gene sequence: CDR1 SGDLS, CDR2 YYNGEE. The CDR3 spans 15 residues. Between the trimmed V and J ends, which lost 0 bases and 0 bases, there was a span of 7 bases.

The rearrangement uses TRBV25-1 and TRBJ1-2; D uncertain. The V gene lost 3 bases and the J gene lost 4 bases, with 9 bases spanning the gap. The CDR3 loop spans 13 amino acids. CDR1 is MGHDK, CDR2 SYGVNS, per germline. CDR3 nucleotide sequence: TGTGCCAGCAGTGAGGCAGCCAGCTATGGCTACACCTTC. Protein sequence: CASSEAASYGYTF.

The CDR3 DNA sequence: TGTGCCAGTAGTAAGGACATCGCCTCCTACGAGCAGTACTTC. Translated, it gives CASSKDIASYEQYF. The chain combines TRBV19 with TRBJ2-7, with D tentatively TRBD1 (5 bases). The CDR3 covers 14 residues. V was shortened by 4 bases and J by 0 bases, with 10 bases between the two germline ends. CDR1 LNHDA and CDR2 SQIVND come from the germline V gene (reference sequence). The variable domain in full, completed from reference TRBV19 and TRBJ2-7, reads DGGITQSPKYLFRKEGQNVTLSCEQNLNHDAMYWYRQDPGQGLRLIYYSQIVNDFQKGDIAEGYSVSREKKESFPLTVTSAQKNPTAFYLCASSKDIASYEQYFGPGTRLTVT.

The chain carries TRBV27 and TRBJ2-3; D unresolved. V was shortened by 4 bases and J by 1 base, with 9 bases between the two germline ends. The CDR3 runs to 14 residues. Germline V gene lookup returns CDR1 MNHEY and CDR2 SMNVEV (reference sequence). In DNA form, the CDR3 reads TGTGCCAGCAGTTATCAGACTGGCACAGATACGCAGTATTTT. Protein sequence: CASSYQTGTDTQYF.

The chain couples TRBV15 to TRBJ2-7, with TRBD2 as a possible D gene (6 bases). The CDR3 totals 13 residues. The ends were cut back, 5 bases at V and 3 bases at J, with 11 bases in the middle. Germline V CDR1 and CDR2: LNHNV, YYDKDF (reference sequence). The CDR3: CATSPRRDYEQYF. CDR3 sequence (DNA): TGTGCCACCAGCCCAAGGCGGGACTACGAGCAGTACTTC.

J is TRBJ2-1 and V is TRBV5-1; 7 bases fit TRBD2. Germline trimming cut 1 base from V and 2 bases from J; bases unmatched to any gene: 6. Germline CDR1 is SGHRS and CDR2 is YFSETQ. The CDR3 is 16 residues long. For the CDR3, the DNA is TGCGCCAGCAGCTTGTGGCGGGAGAACACCTACAATGAGCAGTTCTTC. Translated, it gives CASSLWRENTYNEQFF. Looking up the rest from reference TRBV5-1 and TRBJ2-1 gives the full variable domain: KAGVTQTPRYLIKTRGQQVTLSCSPISGHRSVSWYQQTPGQGLQFLFEYFSETQRNKGNFPGRFSGRQFSNSRSEMNVSTLELGDSALYLCASSLWRENTYNEQFFGPGTRLTVL.

The CDR3 DNA reads TGTGCCAGTAGTAGGGACTATCGTCAGTACTTC. This sequence encodes CASSRDYRQYF. The chain has TRBV19 and TRBJ2-4, with 7 bases matching TRBD2. V trimming: 4 bases; J trimming: 12 bases; junction bases outside the gene matches: 3. The CDR3 extends over 11 amino acids. Germline V gene lookup returns CDR1 LNHDA and CDR2 SQIVND (reference sequence).

This clone has only a few counts. The chain is built from TRBV7-6 and TRBJ1-5; D perhaps matches TRBD1 (5 bases). Germline V gene data show CDR1 as SGHVS and CDR2 as FNYEAQ. V was trimmed by 2 bases and J by 7 bases, leaving 12 bases between them. This CDR3 is 14 amino acids long. CDR3 nucleotides: TGTGCCAGCAGCTTAAGGCAGGGAGGCCAGCCCCAGCATTTT. Translated, it gives CASSLRQGGQPQHF.

This chain connects TRBV28 to TRBJ1-1; 9 nucleotides agree with TRBD1. The CDR3 covers 14 residues. V trimming: 2 bases; J trimming: 8 bases; junction bases outside the gene matches: 6. Germline CDR1 is MDHEN and CDR2 is SYDVKM. This CDR3 is CASSLGIGTGEAFF. CDR3 coding DNA: TGTGCCAGCAGTTTAGGGATTGGGACAGGGGAAGCTTTCTTT.